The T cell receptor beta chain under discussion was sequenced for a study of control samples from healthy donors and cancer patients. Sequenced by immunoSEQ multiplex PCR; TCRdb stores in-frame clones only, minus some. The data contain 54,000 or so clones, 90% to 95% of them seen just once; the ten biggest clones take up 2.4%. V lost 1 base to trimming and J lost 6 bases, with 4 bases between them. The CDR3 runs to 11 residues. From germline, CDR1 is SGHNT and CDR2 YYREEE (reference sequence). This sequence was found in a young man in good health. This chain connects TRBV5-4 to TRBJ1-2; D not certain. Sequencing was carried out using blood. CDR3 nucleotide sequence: TGTGCCAGCAGCTTGCGGGATGGCTACACCTTC. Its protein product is CASSLRDGYTF.